These 16 T cell receptor beta chains share one sample of origin, sequenced in a study of beta chain features in type 1 diabetes. Study-wide results and caveats: Shortening of TCRB CDR3s, moderate but significant, appeared in all four CD4+ subsets of Type 1 diabetes patients.

Sequenced material consisted of expressed TCRB transcripts (all of the isolated RNA was reverse transcribed). Measured with immunoSEQ multiplex PCR; TCRdb has only the in-frame clones, and not every one. Among 550,000 to 850,000 clones, around an eighth were seen once, and the ten largest hold less than 0.025%. What these receptors recognize is not known. Specimen: naive CD4+ T cells from blood. Receptors were obtained from a man aged 18 to 30 with type 1 diabetes.

This clone has at least ten counts. V is TRBV30 and J is TRBJ2-5; perhaps D is TRBD1 or TRBD2 (6 bases each). This CDR3 is built from 12 residues. V was clipped by 4 bases and J by 5 bases, with 11 bases between them. The germline CDR1 and CDR2 sequences are GTSNPN and SVGIG (reference sequence). The CDR3 reads CAWKGGPETQYF. The CDR3 region has the DNA TGTGCCTGGAAAGGGGGGCCCGAGACCCAGTACTTC.

The chain uses TRBV2 and TRBJ1-4; 7 bases align to TRBD1. This CDR3 region has 15 residues. Looked up from germline, CDR1 is SNHLY and CDR2 is FYNNEI. V gave up 7 bases and J gave up 0 bases; unmatched junction bases: 5. CDR3 sequence (DNA): TGTGCCAGCATTAACAGGGGCTCAACTAATGAAAAACTGTTTTTT. Translated: CASINRGSTNEKLFF.

This clone was counted only a few times. The V gene is TRBV10-1, the J gene TRBJ2-7; D is undetermined. V lost 0 bases, J lost 0 bases, and 12 bases lay in between. The CDR3 sequence is 16 residues long. Germline V gene lookup returns CDR1 WNHNN and CDR2 SYGVQD (reference sequence). CDR3 sequence: CASSESRSLGSYEQYF. In DNA form, the CDR3 reads TGCGCCAGCAGTGAGTCGAGGTCCTTGGGCTCCTACGAGCAGTACTTC.

V gene TRBV6-5 combines with J gene TRBJ2-3; D is unclear. V lost 0 bases and J 1 base, leaving 5 bases between the germline ends. CDR1 and CDR2 (germline): MNHEY, SVGAGI. The CDR3 is 14 amino acids. CDR3: CASSYSVGTDTQYF. The CDR3 region has the DNA TGTGCCAGCAGTTACTCTGTCGGCACAGATACGCAGTATTTT.

Concerning this clone: In the same sample, other DNA sequences code for this CDR3. This rearrangement joins TRBV30 to TRBJ2-7; perhaps TRBD1 as D (5 bases). The CDR3 has 11 residues. Trimming left V 3 bases short and J 4 bases short, with 7 bases between. Germline CDR1 and CDR2: GTSNPN and SVGIG (reference sequence). The CDR3 DNA reads as TGTGCCTGGAGAAGGGGATACGAGCAGTACTTC. It specifies CAWRRGYEQYF.

This clone has a handful of counts. The chain recombines TRBV29-1 with TRBJ2-2; 7 bases fit TRBD2. Germline V gene sequence: CDR1 SQVTM, CDR2 ANQGSEA. Germline trimming cut 5 bases from V and 4 bases from J; bases unmatched to any gene: 7. The CDR3 spans 14 residues. The CDR3 loop reads CSVRRGGSTGELFF. CDR3 in DNA: TGCAGCGTTAGAAGGGGAGGGAGCACCGGGGAGCTGTTTTTT.

This chain uses TRBV28 with TRBJ1-5; D is possibly TRBD1 (5 bases). The length of the CDR3 is 12 residues. Germline V CDR1 and CDR2: MDHEN, SYDVKM. V was shortened by 8 bases and J by 8 bases, with 13 bases between the two germline ends. Here the CDR3 reads CASGAGVKPQHF. CDR3 coding DNA: TGTGCCAGCGGGGCCGGGGTCAAGCCCCAGCATTTT.

This clone has only a few counts. At one boundary the junction diverges from the germline segment, which might be a read error. The chain joins TRBV18 to TRBJ1-4, with 7 positions matching TRBD1. Germline CDR1 and CDR2: KGHSH and LQKENI. The CDR3 is 15 amino acids. The CDR3 region has the DNA TGTGCCAGCTCGCCGATGGGGGACAGCACAAATGACTCGATTTTT. Translating it yields CASSPMGDSTNDSIF.

Note on this clone: Other DNA variants within this sample encode the same CDR3. The rearrangement uses TRBV28 and TRBJ2-7; D unresolved. The germline V gene has CDR1 MDHEN and CDR2 SYDVKM. V was clipped by 5 bases and J by 0 bases, with 2 bases between them. CDR3 size: 11 residues. CDR3 nucleotides: TGTGCCAGCAGTGACTCCTACGAGCAGTACTTC. As protein: CASSDSYEQYF.

The sample holds a few counts of this clone. The chain links TRBV27 to TRBJ2-1, with D tentatively TRBD1 or TRBD2 (6 bases each). The CDR3 runs to 15 residues. The germline V gene encodes CDR1 MNHEY and CDR2 SMNVEV (reference sequence). Trimming left V 3 bases short and J 2 bases short, with 11 bases between. CDR3 DNA: TGTGCCAGCAGTTTGGAGGGGGTAACCTACAATGAGCAGTTCTTC. Its protein is CASSLEGVTYNEQFF.

The rearrangement uses TRBV30 and TRBJ1-4; 7 bases line up with TRBD1. In germline, CDR1 is GTSNPN, CDR2 SVGIG (reference sequence). The CDR3 sequence is 15 residues long. V lost 3 bases and J lost 4; bases outside the gene matches: 8. The DNA for the CDR3 is TGTGCCTGGAGCGATGGGACAGCCGATAATGAAAAACTGTTTTTT. This encodes CAWSDGTADNEKLFF.

This rearrangement joins TRBV5-1 to TRBJ2-1, with 7 bases identical to TRBD1. V shed 1 base, J shed 4 bases, and the junction held 8 bases outside the gene matches. Germline V CDR1 and CDR2: SGHRS, YFSETQ. This CDR3 contains 16 residues. CDR3 residues: CASSLTSGQAYNEQFF. CDR3 coding DNA: TGCGCCAGCAGCTTGACCTCCGGACAGGCTTACAATGAGCAGTTCTTC.

This clone was seen more than once but under ten times. The chain recombines TRBV5-4 with TRBJ2-7; tentatively, D is TRBD1 (5 bases). Germline values: CDR1 SGHNT, CDR2 YYREEE (reference sequence). The CDR3 runs to 14 residues. Trimming removed 0 bases at V and 6 bases at J, with 13 bases between. CDR3 in amino acids: CASSLEGRAGEQYF. The CDR3 nucleotides are TGTGCCAGCAGCTTGGAAGGCAGGGCAGGCGAGCAGTACTTC. Using reference TRBV5-4 and TRBJ2-7 for the parts outside the CDR3, the full variable domain is ETGVTQSPTHLIKTRGQQVTLRCSSQSGHNTVSWYQQALGQGPQFIFQYYREEENGRGNFPPRFSGLQFPNYSSELNVNALELDDSALYLCASSLEGRAGEQYFGPGTRLTVT.

The rearrangement uses TRBV14 and TRBJ2-7, with 9 bases that match TRBD1. In germline, CDR1 is SGHDN, CDR2 FVKESK. CDR3 length: 15 amino acids. The V and J ends lost 6 bases and 3 bases, in that order; junction bases with no gene match: 9. The CDR3, as DNA: TGTGCCAGCAGTGAGGGGGACAGGGTGTACTACGAGCAGTACTTC. Its protein product is CASSEGDRVYYEQYF.

This clone was picked up a small number of times. The chain joins TRBV5-1 to TRBJ2-1, with 7 bases lining up with TRBD1. Germline V gene sequence: CDR1 SGHRS, CDR2 YFSETQ. The ends lost 7 bases at V and 3 bases at J; junction bases unmatched: 7. CDR3 length: 14 amino acids. The CDR3 loop reads CASEPGGSYNEQFF. The CDR3 bases are TGCGCCAGCGAACCAGGGGGAAGCTACAATGAGCAGTTCTTC.

In its sample, this clone was seen a few times. J is TRBJ2-3 and V is TRBV10-3; D uncertain. V gave up 6 bases and J gave up 0 bases, with 16 bases separating them. Germline lookup yields CDR1 ENHRY and CDR2 SYGVKD. This CDR3 contains 16 residues. For the CDR3, the DNA is TGTGCCATCAGGCCCTCATTGGGCGAGAGCACAGATACGCAGTATTTT. This translates into CAIRPSLGESTDTQYF.